The 9 T cell receptor beta chains listed next were all sequenced from one sample in a study of shared T cell receptors in the human thymus. Method: immunoSEQ multiplex PCR; TCRdb's copy keeps in-frame clones and lacks some. Of hundreds of thousands of clones in the sample, 70% to 90% were seen once. This same sample was also taken into another study, of human thymus T cells.

The sample comprised thymocytes. These receptor sequences come from a boy under two years old with a congenital heart defect.

The V and J genes are TRBV7-8 and TRBJ1-6; 8 bases are a match to TRBD1. There are 16 residues in the CDR3. J gave up 6 bases and V 5 bases, and 9 bases lay outside the gene matches. Germline V lookup: CDR1 SGHVS, CDR2 FQNEAQ. The CDR3 loop reads CASSPPGQDLNSPLHF. The CDR3 DNA sequence: TGTGCCAGCAGCCCACCGGGACAGGACCTTAATTCACCCCTCCACTTT.

Points on this clone: Additional DNA sequences in this sample encode the identical CDR3. The rearrangement links TRBV11-2 to TRBJ1-6; D is perhaps TRBD1 (6 bases). The ends were cut back, 6 bases at V and 7 bases at J, with 13 bases in the middle. CDR3 size: 14 residues. Per germline, CDR1 SGHAT and CDR2 FQNNGV. The CDR3 DNA reads as TGTGCCAGCAGGGGACAAAGAAAAAATTCACCCCTCCACTTT. Residues: CASRGQRKNSPLHF.

V gene TRBV4-1 combines with J gene TRBJ2-2; tentative D call: TRBD2 (5 bases). CDR3 length: 16 residues. CDR1 is MGHRA, CDR2 YSYEKL, per germline. Trimming cost V 0 bases and J 6 bases, with 14 bases left between them. The CDR3, as DNA: TGCGCCAGCAGCCAAGATCAACGGAGGCCTGCCGGGGAGCTGTTTTTT. This sequence encodes CASSQDQRRPAGELFF.

In its sample, this clone was seen once. CDR3 nucleotides: TGTGCCACCGGCGGGAGCGGGAGGGATACGCAGTATTTT. As protein: CATGGSGRDTQYF. The chain joins TRBV15 to TRBJ2-3; TRBD2 agrees at 9 bases. CDR1 is LNHNV, CDR2 YYDKDF, per germline (reference sequence). This CDR3 is 13 amino acids long. Germline trimming cut 8 bases from V and 6 bases from J; bases unmatched to any gene: 6.

This chain connects TRBV12-5 to TRBJ2-5; TRBD2 agrees at 12 bases. J was trimmed by 5 bases and V by 2 bases; bases with no gene match: 12. Germline-derived CDR1 and CDR2 are LGHNT and FRNRAP. CDR3 length: 18 residues. CDR3 in DNA: TGTGCTAGTGGTTTGACCAATCCCACCACTAGCGGGAGGGAGACCCAGTACTTC. Amino acids: CASGLTNPTTSGRETQYF.

The count of this clone is one. The V gene is TRBV6-5, the J gene TRBJ1-1, with D possibly matching TRBD1 (5 bases). V lost 3 bases to trimming and J lost 5 bases, with 16 bases between them. Germline-derived CDR1 and CDR2 are MNHEY and SVGAGI. The CDR3 is 15 amino acids. CDR3 in amino acids: CASSYKPTVGTEAFF. The CDR3 DNA sequence: TGTGCCAGCAGTTATAAGCCGACAGTTGGTACTGAAGCTTTCTTT.

This clone was counted a single time. This sequence joins TRBV5-6 and TRBJ1-1; D is uncertain. Germline V gene sequence: CDR1 SGHDT, CDR2 YYEEEE. Trimming removed 0 bases at V and 5 bases at J, with 14 bases between. CDR3 length: 15 residues. This chain's CDR3 is CASSLDTGSTTEAFF. The CDR3 nucleotides are TGTGCCAGCAGCTTGGATACCGGGTCGACGACTGAAGCTTTCTTT.

This chain links TRBV19 with TRBJ2-1, with D unresolved. Germline V lookup: CDR1 LNHDA, CDR2 SQIVND (reference sequence). Trimming stripped 8 bases from V and 10 bases from J, with 18 bases between. The CDR3 runs 13 residues. The DNA for the CDR3 is TGTGCCAGTCAGCGCAGAGGTGAGTACGAGCAGTTCTTC. Encoded protein: CASQRRGEYEQFF.

The chain employs TRBV12-5 and TRBJ2-1; 9 nucleotides line up with TRBD2. CDR1 and CDR2 from the germline V gene are LGHNT and FRNRAP. Losses at the gene ends were 0 bases for V and 10 bases for J; bases not matched to a gene: 1. This CDR3 region has 13 residues. The CDR3 spells CASGLVRGGEQFF. CDR3 coding DNA: TGTGCTAGTGGTTTGGTGCGGGGGGGCGAGCAGTTCTTC.